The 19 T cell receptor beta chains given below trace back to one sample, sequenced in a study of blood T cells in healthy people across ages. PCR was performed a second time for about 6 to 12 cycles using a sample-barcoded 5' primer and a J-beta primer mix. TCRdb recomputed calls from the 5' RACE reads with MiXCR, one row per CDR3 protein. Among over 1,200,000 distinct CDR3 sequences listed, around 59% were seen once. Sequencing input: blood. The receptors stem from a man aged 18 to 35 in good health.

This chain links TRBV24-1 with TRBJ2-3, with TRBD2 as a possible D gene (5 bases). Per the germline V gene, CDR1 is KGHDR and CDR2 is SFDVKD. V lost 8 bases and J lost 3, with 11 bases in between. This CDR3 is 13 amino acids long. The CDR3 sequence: CATNEGSTDTQYF. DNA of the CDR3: TGTGCCACCAATGAGGGCTCAACAGATACGCAGTATTTT.

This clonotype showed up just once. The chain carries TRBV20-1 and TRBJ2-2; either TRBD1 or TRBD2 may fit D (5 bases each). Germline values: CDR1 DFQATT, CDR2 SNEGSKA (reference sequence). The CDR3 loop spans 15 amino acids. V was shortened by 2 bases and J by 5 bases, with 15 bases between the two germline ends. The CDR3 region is CSARRPGPGTGELFF. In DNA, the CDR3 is TGCAGTGCTAGACGGCCAGGGCCGGGGACCGGGGAGCTGTTTTTT.

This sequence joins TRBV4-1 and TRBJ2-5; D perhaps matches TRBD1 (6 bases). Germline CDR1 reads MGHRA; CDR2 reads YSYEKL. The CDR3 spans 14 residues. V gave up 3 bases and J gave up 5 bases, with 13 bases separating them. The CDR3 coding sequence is TGCGCCAGCAGCCACCCAGGACAGCATGAGACCCAGTACTTC. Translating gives CASSHPGQHETQYF.

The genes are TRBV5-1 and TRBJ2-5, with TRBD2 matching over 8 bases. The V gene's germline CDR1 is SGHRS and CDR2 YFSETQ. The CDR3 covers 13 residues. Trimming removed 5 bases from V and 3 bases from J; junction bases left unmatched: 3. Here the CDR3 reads CASSREGEETQYF. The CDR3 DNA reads TGCGCCAGCAGTCGGGAGGGCGAAGAGACCCAGTACTTC.

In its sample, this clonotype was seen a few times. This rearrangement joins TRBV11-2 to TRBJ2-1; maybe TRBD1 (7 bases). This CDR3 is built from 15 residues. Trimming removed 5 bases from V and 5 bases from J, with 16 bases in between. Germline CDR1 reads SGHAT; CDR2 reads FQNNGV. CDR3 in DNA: TGTGCCAGCAGCCCCCGGAGGGGGCGGAACAATGAGCAGTTCTTC. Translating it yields CASSPRRGRNNEQFF.

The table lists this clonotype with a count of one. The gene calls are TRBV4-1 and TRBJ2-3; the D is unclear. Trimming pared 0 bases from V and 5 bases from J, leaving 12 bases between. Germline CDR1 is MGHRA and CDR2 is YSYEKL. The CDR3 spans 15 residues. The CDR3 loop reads CASSQDLVELDTQYF. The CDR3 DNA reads TGCGCCAGCAGCCAAGACCTGGTGGAGCTAGATACGCAGTATTTT.

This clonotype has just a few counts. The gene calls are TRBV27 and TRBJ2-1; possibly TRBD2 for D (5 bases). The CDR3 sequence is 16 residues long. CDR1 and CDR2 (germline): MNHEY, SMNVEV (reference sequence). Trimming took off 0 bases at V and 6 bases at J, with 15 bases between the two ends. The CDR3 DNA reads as TGTGCCAGCAGTTTATCAAGCTCGGGCGGGTCCAATGAGCAGTTCTTC. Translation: CASSLSSSGGSNEQFF.

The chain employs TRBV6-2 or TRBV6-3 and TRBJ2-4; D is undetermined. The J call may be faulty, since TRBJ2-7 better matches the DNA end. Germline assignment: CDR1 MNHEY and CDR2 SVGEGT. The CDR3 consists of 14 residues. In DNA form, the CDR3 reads TGTGCCAGCAGTCCTCTCGGACCGTACCACGAGCAGTACTTC. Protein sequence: CASSPLGPYHEQYF.

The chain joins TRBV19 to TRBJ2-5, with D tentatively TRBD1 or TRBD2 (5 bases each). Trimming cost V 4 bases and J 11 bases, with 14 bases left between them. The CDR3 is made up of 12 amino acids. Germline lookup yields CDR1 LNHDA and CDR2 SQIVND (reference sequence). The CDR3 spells CASSNRKGEQYF. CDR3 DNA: TGTGCCAGTAGTAACAGAAAAGGGGAGCAGTACTTC.

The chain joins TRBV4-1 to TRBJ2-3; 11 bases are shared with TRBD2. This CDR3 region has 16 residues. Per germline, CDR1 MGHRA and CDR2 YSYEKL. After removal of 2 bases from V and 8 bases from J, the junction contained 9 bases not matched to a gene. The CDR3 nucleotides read TGCGCCAGCAGCCAATTACTAGCGGGGGTAGACGGTACGCAGTATTTT. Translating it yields CASSQLLAGVDGTQYF.

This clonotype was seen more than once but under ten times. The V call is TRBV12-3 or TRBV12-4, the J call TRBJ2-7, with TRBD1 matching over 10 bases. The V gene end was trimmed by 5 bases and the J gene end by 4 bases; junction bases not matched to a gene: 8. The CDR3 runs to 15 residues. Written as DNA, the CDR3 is TGTGCCAGCAGTATAGGACAGGGGGGCCCTTACGAGCAGTACTTC. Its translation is CASSIGQGGPYEQYF.

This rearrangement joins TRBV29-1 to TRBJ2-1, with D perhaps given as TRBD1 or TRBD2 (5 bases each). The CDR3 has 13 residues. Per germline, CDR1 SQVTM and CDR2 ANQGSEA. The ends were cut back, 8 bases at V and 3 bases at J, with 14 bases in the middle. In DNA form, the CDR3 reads TGCAGCACGAGGGGCGGAGGCTACAATGAGCAGTTCTTC. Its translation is CSTRGGGYNEQFF.

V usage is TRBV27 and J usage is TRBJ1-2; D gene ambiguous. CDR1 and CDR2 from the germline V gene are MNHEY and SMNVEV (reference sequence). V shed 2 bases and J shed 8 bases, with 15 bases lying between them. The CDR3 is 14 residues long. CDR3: CASSLTVVGKGYTF. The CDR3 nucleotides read TGTGCCAGCAGTTTAACGGTTGTTGGTAAAGGCTACACCTTC.

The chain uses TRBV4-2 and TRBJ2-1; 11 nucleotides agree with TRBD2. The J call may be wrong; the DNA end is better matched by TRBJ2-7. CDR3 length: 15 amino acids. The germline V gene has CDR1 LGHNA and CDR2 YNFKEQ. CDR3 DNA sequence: TGTGCCAGCAGCCAAGTACTAGCGGGAGCCAATGAGCAGTACTTC. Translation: CASSQVLAGANEQYF.

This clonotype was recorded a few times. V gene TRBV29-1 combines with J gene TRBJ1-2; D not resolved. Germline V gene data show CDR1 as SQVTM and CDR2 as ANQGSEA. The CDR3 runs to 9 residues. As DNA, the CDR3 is TGCACCACTAATCATGGCTACACCTTC. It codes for CTTNHGYTF.

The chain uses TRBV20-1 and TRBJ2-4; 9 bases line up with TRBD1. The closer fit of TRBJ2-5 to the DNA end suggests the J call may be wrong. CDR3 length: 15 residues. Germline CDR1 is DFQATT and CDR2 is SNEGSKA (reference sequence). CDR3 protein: CSASPRTGVGETQYF. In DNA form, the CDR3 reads TGCAGTGCTAGTCCAAGGACAGGGGTGGGTGAGACCCAGTACTTC.

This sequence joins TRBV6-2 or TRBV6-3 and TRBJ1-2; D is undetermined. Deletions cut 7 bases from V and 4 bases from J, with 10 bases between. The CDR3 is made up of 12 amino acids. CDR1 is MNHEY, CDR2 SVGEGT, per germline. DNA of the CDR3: TGTGCCAGCACCGAGGACGGCTATGGCTACACCTTC. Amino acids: CASTEDGYGYTF.

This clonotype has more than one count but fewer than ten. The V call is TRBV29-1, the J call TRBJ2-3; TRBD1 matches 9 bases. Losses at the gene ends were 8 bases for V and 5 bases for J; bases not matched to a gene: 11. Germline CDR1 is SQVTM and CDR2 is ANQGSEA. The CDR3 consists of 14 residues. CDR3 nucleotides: TGCAGCTTTCTAGGGGACAGGGTGGAAGATACGCAGTATTTT. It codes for CSFLGDRVEDTQYF.

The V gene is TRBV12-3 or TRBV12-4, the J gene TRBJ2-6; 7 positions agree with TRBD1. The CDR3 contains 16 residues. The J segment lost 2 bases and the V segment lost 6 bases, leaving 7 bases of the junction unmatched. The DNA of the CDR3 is TGTGCCAGCAGGATAAGACAGGGCGCTGGGGCCAACGTCCTGACTTTC. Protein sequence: CASRIRQGAGANVLTF.